This T cell receptor beta chain appears in the sequencing data of a study of PD-1 blockade in classical Hodgkin lymphoma. The germline V and J ends were trimmed by 2 bases and 0 bases, with 11 bases remaining between them. CDR3 length equals 16 residues. The germline CDR1 and CDR2 sequences are MNHEY and SMNVEV (reference sequence). General observations from the study: What drove the repertoire differences, possibly disease activity or prior therapy, has not been defined. Relapsed/refractory patients reportedly had the lowest baseline TCR diversity, below newly diagnosed patients, who were below healthy donors.

Time point noted: newly diagnosed, previously untreated cHL patient sample. Magnetic negative selection of thawed PBMCs yielded the CD8+ T cells. The authors compared against newly diagnosed, untreated classical Hodgkin lymphoma PBMCs. This table comes from immunoSEQ multiplex PCR, and its TCRdb copy is limited to in-frame clones, with some not included. This table holds fewer than 10,000 clones, about 90% found once. For this clone: Its antigen is currently unknown.

The chain employs TRBV27 and TRBJ2-1; a possible D gene is TRBD2 (7 bases). This sequence was found in a human donor with classical Hodgkin lymphoma. Sequenced: CD8+ T cells from blood. The CDR3 protein is CASSLGGATSYNEQFF. In DNA, the CDR3 is TGTGCCAGCAGTTTAGGGGGGGCTACCTCCTACAATGAGCAGTTCTTC.